This TCR beta chain was identified during a study of spatial heterogeneity in lung cancer. Study-level results: Intratumoral expanded alpha and beta TCR counts were found to track tumor mutation counts.

This clonotype was counted many times. What it recognizes is unknown. The CDR3 is 15 residues long. Losses at the gene ends were 4 bases for V and 4 bases for J; bases not matched to a gene: 9. Germline CDR1 MDHEN, CDR2 SYDVKM. Time point: sample taken at primary tumor resection. In each case, whole RNA from tumor, nontumor lung or frozen PBMC was sequenced unsorted. Each CDR3 protein gets one entry after TCRdb re-called the 5' RACE reads with MiXCR. The sample consists of 20,000 to 30,000 distinct CDR3 sequences, roughly 8.3% of them appearing once. This sample comprised lung tumor tissue, obtained at surgery. The sequence derives from a male donor with early-stage non-small cell lung cancer. The rearrangement uses TRBV28 and TRBJ1-1, with TRBD1 matching 7 bases. CDR3 in amino acids: CASSSVSKGATEAFF. The CDR3 DNA reads TGTGCCAGCAGTTCCGTCTCGAAGGGGGCCACTGAAGCTTTCTTT.